The subject of this entry is one T cell receptor (beta chain). The antigen is undetermined. PCR amplification relied on 60 Vbeta primers (plus 13 Jbeta primers). Method: immunoSEQ multiplex PCR; TCRdb's copy keeps in-frame clones and lacks some. This table holds around 130,000 clones, around 80% found once. These data originate in a study of cytomegalovirus exposure and HLA in healthy donors. Findings of the study overall: Later analysis placed DRB1 highest and HLA-C lowest in TCR association rates, which differed by HLA locus. A link between a missense DCLRE1C variant and TCR beta V- and J-gene trimming emerged from a later analysis. Association with HLA alleles at 0.05 false discovery rate was found for 16,951 TCR beta sequences in a later analysis. Being productive about 87% or about 30% of the time was typical of most TCR beta V segments in an earlier analysis.

This CDR3 contains 13 residues. Germline V lookup: CDR1 SGHTA, CDR2 FQGTGA. V was clipped by 1 base and J by 6 bases, with 8 bases between them. V gene TRBV7-3 combines with J gene TRBJ2-3; TRBD2 might be the D (6 bases). Sequencing was carried out using PBMCs. This clonotype was sampled from a man between 25 and 39 years old in good health and CMV-seronegative. CDR3 protein: CASSLSLADTQYF. For the CDR3, the DNA is TGTGCCAGCAGCTTAAGCCTAGCGGATACGCAGTATTTT.